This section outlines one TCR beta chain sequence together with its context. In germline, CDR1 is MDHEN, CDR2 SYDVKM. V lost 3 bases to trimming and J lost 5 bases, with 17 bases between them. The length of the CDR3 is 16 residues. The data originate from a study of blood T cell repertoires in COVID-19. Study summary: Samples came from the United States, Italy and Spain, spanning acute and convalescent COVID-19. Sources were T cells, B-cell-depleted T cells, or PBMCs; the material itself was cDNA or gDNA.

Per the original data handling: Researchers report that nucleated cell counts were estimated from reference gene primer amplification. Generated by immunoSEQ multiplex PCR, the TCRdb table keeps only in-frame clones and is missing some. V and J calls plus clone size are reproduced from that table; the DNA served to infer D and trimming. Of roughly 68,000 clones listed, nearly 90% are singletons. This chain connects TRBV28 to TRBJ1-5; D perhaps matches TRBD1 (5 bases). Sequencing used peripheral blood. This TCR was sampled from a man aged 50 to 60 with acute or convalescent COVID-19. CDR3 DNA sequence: TGTGCCAGCAGTTTCCCCACGAACAGGTTTTATCAGCCCCAGCATTTT. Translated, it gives CASSFPTNRFYQPQHF.